The source of this T cell receptor beta chain is a study of liver allograft versus peripheral blood T cells. About the research overall: Comparisons were made between T cell receptor repertoires found in transplanted livers and those circulating in recipients' peripheral blood.

TCRdb passed the reads through MiXCR, listing each CDR3 protein once. This sample has 4,000 to 6,500 distinct CDR3 sequences, with about 18% found just once. The CDR3 is 14 residues long. Germline V gene data show CDR1 as SNHLY and CDR2 as FYNNEI. Deletions cut 6 bases from V and 8 bases from J, with 17 bases between. The V and J genes are TRBV2 and TRBJ2-4; TRBD2 is a possible D gene (5 bases). This sequence originates from a human patient who had a liver transplant. Part of the T cell pool may stem from the graft donor. CDR3 in DNA: TGTGCCAGCAGCCGGACCCCGGGCGGGTACATTCAGTACTTC. It specifies CASSRTPGGYIQYF.